These 27 T cell receptor beta chains originate from one sample sequenced in a study of cytomegalovirus exposure and HLA in healthy donors. With 60 Vbeta and 13 Jbeta primers, the PCR was carried out. Measured with immunoSEQ multiplex PCR; TCRdb has only the in-frame clones, and not every one. The table records 200,000 to 300,000 clones, 85% of them present only once. Sample: PBMCs. The origin of the receptors is a girl between 2 and 10 years old in good health and CMV-seronegative.

This CDR3 is CASSRQVGRANEKLFF. The CDR3, as DNA: TGTGCCAGCAGTAGACAGGTGGGAAGAGCTAATGAAAAACTGTTTTTT. This sequence joins TRBV6-6 and TRBJ1-4, with a possible D match to TRBD1 (6 bases). The germline CDR1 and CDR2 sequences are MNHNY and SVGAGI (reference sequence). V lost 5 bases and J 3 bases, leaving 16 bases between the germline ends. CDR3 size: 16 residues.

The rearrangement links TRBV30 to TRBJ2-5, with D hard to call. Trimming removed 5 bases from V and 5 bases from J, with 9 bases in between. CDR3 length: 11 amino acids. Germline V CDR1 and CDR2: GTSNPN, SVGIG (reference sequence). The CDR3 sequence: CAWGPRETQYF. Here the CDR3 DNA reads TGTGCCTGGGGCCCTAGGGAGACCCAGTACTTC.

The CDR3 DNA is TGCGCCAGCAGCCAAGGGGCGACAGGGGGGAAACGGGAGACCCAGTACTTC. The encoded protein is CASSQGATGGKRETQYF. This chain connects TRBV4-1 to TRBJ2-5, with 9 bases matching TRBD1. Germline V CDR1 and CDR2: MGHRA, YSYEKL. The V and J ends lost 1 base and 5 bases, in that order; junction bases with no gene match: 11. The CDR3 covers 17 residues.

The rearrangement joins TRBV9 to TRBJ1-2, with TRBD1 identical over 10 bases. The length of the CDR3 is 18 residues. Germline lookup yields CDR1 SGDLS and CDR2 YYNGEE. Unmatched junction bases numbered 15, after V lost 0 bases and J lost 7 bases. The CDR3 sequence is CASSVGYSGTGVVSGYTF. The CDR3 DNA reads TGTGCCAGCAGCGTAGGGTATTCCGGGACAGGGGTAGTAAGTGGCTACACCTTC.

The rearrangement links TRBV6-5 to TRBJ2-2; D is perhaps TRBD2 (6 bases). Germline V lookup: CDR1 MNHEY, CDR2 SVGAGI. The ends were cut back, 4 bases at V and 6 bases at J, with 6 bases in the middle. The CDR3 sequence is 12 residues long. CDR3 sequence reads: CASSWGAGELFF. The CDR3 DNA follows: TGTGCCAGCAGTTGGGGGGCCGGGGAGCTGTTTTTT.

The genes are TRBV2 and TRBJ1-1, with 7 nucleotides matching TRBD1. This CDR3 region has 15 residues. From germline, CDR1 is SNHLY and CDR2 FYNNEI. With 6 bases clipped from V and 3 bases from J, the junction kept 10 bases outside the gene matches. The CDR3 sequence is CASSTGERSDTEAFF. The CDR3 DNA is TGTGCCAGCAGCACAGGGGAAAGGTCGGACACTGAAGCTTTCTTT.

This clone was recorded a few times. The V call is TRBV7-9, the J call TRBJ1-2; 7 bases map to TRBD1. Germline CDR1 reads SEHNR; CDR2 reads FQNEAQ (reference sequence). This CDR3 has 13 residues. V dropped 5 bases and J dropped 7; count of bases not matched to a gene: 7. The CDR3 sequence: CASSKGQWPGYTF. The CDR3 DNA follows: TGTGCCAGCAGCAAGGGACAGTGGCCTGGCTACACCTTC.

The V call is TRBV6-1, the J call TRBJ2-5; 9 positions match TRBD1. The CDR3 runs 14 residues. Germline CDR1 is MNHNS and CDR2 is SASEGT. Trimming cost V 10 bases and J 1 base; bases outside gene matches: 7. This chain's CDR3 is CATGTGKGQETQYF. DNA of the CDR3: TGTGCCACCGGGACAGGGAAGGGCCAAGAGACCCAGTACTTC.

About this clone: Other DNA sequences in this specimen translate into the identical CDR3. V and J are TRBV7-7 and TRBJ1-1; unclear D gene. The CDR3 contains 15 residues. From germline, CDR1 is SSHAT and CDR2 FNYEAQ (reference sequence). The germline V and J ends were trimmed by 1 base and 3 bases, with 12 bases remaining between them. CDR3 DNA: TGTGCCAGCAGCTTAGGAGTTGGAGAGGACACTGAAGCTTTCTTT. It yields the protein CASSLGVGEDTEAFF.

The V gene is TRBV11-2, the J gene TRBJ2-7; 11 bases align to TRBD2. There are 15 residues in the CDR3. J lost 6 bases, V lost 1 base, and 5 bases had no gene match. Germline V gives CDR1 SGHAT, CDR2 FQNNGV. CDR3 sequence (DNA): TGTGCCAGCAGCTTAGCTCCGGGACTAGCGGCCGAGCAGTACTTC. It encodes CASSLAPGLAAEQYF.

This rearrangement joins TRBV19 to TRBJ1-2; weak D call: TRBD1 (5 bases). Germline loops: CDR1 LNHDA, CDR2 SQIVND (reference sequence). V was cut by 2 bases and J by 2 bases, with 9 bases left in between. The CDR3 covers 14 residues. The CDR3 reads CASSIPTENYGYTF. The CDR3 region has the DNA TGTGCCAGTAGTATACCGACAGAGAACTATGGCTACACCTTC.

The V gene is TRBV9, the J gene TRBJ1-1, with D perhaps matching TRBD1 (5 bases). From germline, CDR1 is SGDLS and CDR2 YYNGEE. The CDR3 contains 14 residues. Trimming shortened V by 2 bases and J by 3 bases, and 11 bases separated the two germline ends. CDR3 bases: TGTGCCAGCAGCGTGGAGGGGAGGGACACTGAAGCTTTCTTT. Amino acids: CASSVEGRDTEAFF. The entire variable domain, with the rest obtained from reference TRBV9 and TRBJ1-1, is as follows: DSGVTQTPKHLITATGQRVTLRCSPRSGDLSVYWYQQSLDQGLQFLIQYYNGEERAKGNILERFSAQQFPDLHSELNLSSLELGDSALYFCASSVEGRDTEAFFGQGTRLTVV.

The chain is built from TRBV19 and TRBJ1-2; TRBD1 might be the D (6 bases). CDR3 length: 15 amino acids. V shed 3 bases and J shed 3 bases, with 14 bases lying between them. Germline CDR1 is LNHDA and CDR2 is SQIVND (reference sequence). The CDR3, as DNA: TGTGCCAGTAGTATCGGGCAGGGGTTAGACTATGGCTACACCTTC. Encoded protein: CASSIGQGLDYGYTF.

Details on this clone: One junction end disagrees with the germline gene, perhaps due to a read error. V and J are TRBV6-1 and TRBJ1-6; D gene uncertain. The CDR3 is 13 amino acids. CDR1 is MNHNS and CDR2 is SASEGT in the germline V gene. CDR3 in amino acids: CASIEAGDSPLHF. In DNA, the CDR3 is TGTGCCAGCATTGAAGCGGGCGACTCACCCCTCCACTTT.

The chain couples TRBV11-3 to TRBJ1-1, with D tentatively TRBD1 (5 bases). The CDR3 consists of 14 residues. Trimming took 5 bases from V and 1 from J, leaving 11 bases between them. Germline CDR1 SGHNT, CDR2 YENEEA. The CDR3 coding sequence is TGTGCCAGCAGCCCAGGGCGTTCGAACACTGAAGCTTTCTTT. It yields the protein CASSPGRSNTEAFF. The whole variable domain, remainder taken from reference TRBV11-3 and TRBJ1-1, is EAGVVQSPRYKIIEKKQPVAFWCNPISGHNTLYWYLQNLGQGPELLIRYENEEAVDDSQLPKDRFSAERLKGVDSTLKIQPAELGDSAVYLCASSPGRSNTEAFFGQGTRLTVV.

The chain recombines TRBV7-9 with TRBJ1-2, with 8 bases fitting TRBD1. Germline values: CDR1 SEHNR, CDR2 FQNEAQ (reference sequence). The CDR3 spans 16 residues. V trimming: 4 bases; J trimming: 8 bases; junction bases outside the gene matches: 15. CDR3: CASSSPGQEPNRGYTF. CDR3 nucleotide sequence: TGTGCCAGCAGCTCACCGGGACAGGAGCCTAACCGGGGCTACACCTTC. Full variable domain (rest looked up from reference TRBV7-9 and TRBJ1-2): DTGVSQNPRHKITKRGQNVTFRCDPISEHNRLYWYRQTLGQGPEFLTYFQNEAQLEKSRLLSDRFSAERPKGSFSTLEIQRTEQGDSAMYLCASSSPGQEPNRGYTFGSGTRLTVV.

This chain links TRBV5-5 with TRBJ2-5; a possible D gene is TRBD2 (6 bases). The CDR3 runs to 12 residues. Germline values: CDR1 SGHKS, CDR2 YYEKEE (reference sequence). The germline V and J ends were trimmed by 2 bases and 5 bases, with 7 bases remaining between them. The CDR3 spells CASSFLAETQYF. The CDR3 DNA reads as TGTGCCAGCAGCTTTCTAGCGGAGACCCAGTACTTC. The complete variable domain, with remaining parts taken from reference TRBV5-5 and TRBJ2-5, reads DAGVTQSPTHLIKTRGQQVTLRCSPISGHKSVSWYQQVLGQGPQFIFQYYEKEERGRGNFPDRFSARQFPNYSSELNVNALLLGDSALYLCASSFLAETQYFGPGTRLLVL.

The V call is TRBV15, the J call TRBJ2-1; D unclear. Per germline, CDR1 LNHNV and CDR2 YYDKDF (reference sequence). There are 13 residues in the CDR3. Trimming left V 4 bases short and J 4 bases short, with 8 bases between. The CDR3 loop is CATSTSSYNEQFF. The CDR3 nucleotides read TGTGCCACCAGCACATCGAGTTACAATGAGCAGTTCTTC.

The V gene is TRBV5-4, the J gene TRBJ2-7; unclear D gene. The CDR3 consists of 11 residues. The V end was cut by 3 bases, the J end by 3 bases, with 4 bases between. In germline, CDR1 is SGHNT, CDR2 YYREEE (reference sequence). CDR3 residues: CASSSRYEQYF. DNA of the CDR3: TGTGCCAGCAGCTCGCGCTACGAGCAGTACTTC.

The gene calls are TRBV27 and TRBJ1-5, with no clear D. Germline assignment: CDR1 MNHEY and CDR2 SMNVEV (reference sequence). This CDR3 comprises 15 residues. Trimming stripped 2 bases from V and 2 bases from J, with 10 bases between. CDR3 region: CASSLGEWGNQPQHF. CDR3 DNA sequence: TGTGCCAGCAGTTTAGGGGAGTGGGGCAATCAGCCCCAGCATTTT.

The sample holds one count of this clone. This rearrangement joins TRBV15 to TRBJ2-1, with a possible D match to TRBD1 (6 bases). V was cut by 10 bases and J by 0 bases, with 10 bases left in between. Per the germline V gene, CDR1 is LNHNV and CDR2 is YYDKDF (reference sequence). This CDR3 is 13 amino acids long. CDR3 amino acids: CAINRASYNEQFF. CDR3 DNA sequence: TGTGCCATAAACAGGGCCTCCTACAATGAGCAGTTCTTC.

The chain recombines TRBV21-1 with TRBJ2-7; the D segment call TRBD1 is taken from the table without a DNA check. TRBV21-1 is termed a pseudogene. CDR3 length: 14 amino acids. Here the CDR3 reads CASSRPTEFYEQYF. For the CDR3, the DNA is TGTGCCAGCAGCAGACCGACAGAATTCTACGAGCAGTACTTC.

The chain combines TRBV7-8 with TRBJ2-2, with 7 bases that match TRBD1. Trimming cost V 3 bases and J 6 bases; bases outside gene matches: 4. In germline, CDR1 is SGHVS, CDR2 FQNEAQ. The CDR3 contains 14 residues. Written as DNA, the CDR3 is TGTGCCAGCAGCTTGCTGACAGGGTCCGGGGAGCTGTTTTTT. Its protein is CASSLLTGSGELFF.

CDR3 loop: CASSWARTEGRETQYF. In DNA form, the CDR3 reads TGCGCCAGCAGCTGGGCACGGACGGAGGGGAGGGAGACCCAGTACTTC. This chain links TRBV5-1 with TRBJ2-5; TRBD2 might be the D (6 bases). Deletions cut 3 bases from V and 5 bases from J, with 20 bases between. CDR1 is SGHRS and CDR2 is YFSETQ in the germline V gene. This CDR3 contains 16 residues.

This sequence joins TRBV7-9 and TRBJ1-1, with D possibly matching TRBD1 (6 bases). The CDR3 is 14 residues long. V was clipped by 8 bases and J by 3 bases, with 16 bases between them. The germline CDR1 and CDR2 sequences are SEHNR and FQNEAQ (reference sequence). The CDR3 protein is CASQTPNRDTEAFF. In DNA form, the CDR3 reads TGTGCCAGCCAGACACCGAACAGGGACACTGAAGCTTTCTTT.

This sequence joins TRBV9 and TRBJ1-2; D is possibly TRBD1 (5 bases). The ends were cut back, 4 bases at V and 3 bases at J, with 10 bases in the middle. Looked up from germline, CDR1 is SGDLS and CDR2 is YYNGEE. The CDR3 is 13 residues long. The chain's CDR3 is CASSPRRDYGYTF. As DNA, the CDR3 is TGTGCCAGCAGCCCCCGCAGGGACTATGGCTACACCTTC.

In its sample, this clone was seen once. The chain is built from TRBV10-2 and TRBJ2-7; tentative D call: TRBD2 (6 bases). The CDR3 is 13 amino acids. CDR1 and CDR2 (germline): WSHSY, SAAADI. The V end was cut by 3 bases, the J end by 2 bases, with 8 bases between. Written as DNA, the CDR3 is TGCGCCAGCAGTGAAACGGGAGCCTACGAGCAGTACTTC. Translated: CASSETGAYEQYF.